This T cell receptor beta chain was identified in a study of cytomegalovirus exposure and HLA in healthy donors. TCRdb keeps only in-frame clones here, not all; method: immunoSEQ multiplex PCR. This sample carries approximately 160,000 clones, 85% to 90% of them seen once, and the ten largest clones take 4.5% to 7%. V shed 6 bases and J 1 base; nucleotides not matched to a gene: 6. Germline V gene data show CDR1 as MNHEY and CDR2 as SMNVEV (reference sequence). The CDR3 runs to 16 residues. The chain recombines TRBV27 with TRBJ2-1; 10 bases map to TRBD2. The receptor was derived from a woman aged 25-40 years in good health and CMV-seronegative. The sample consisted of PBMCs. In DNA form, the CDR3 reads TGTGCCAGCAGCCTTTTAGCGGGAGGTTCCTACAATGAGCAGTTCTTC. Residues: CASSLLAGGSYNEQFF.